This TCR beta chain was sequenced during a study of CD8 T cells in Susac syndrome. For the study at large: Within the sequenced group of Susac syndrome patients, five or six showed active disease and about eight were in remission.

General study findings and limits: Repertoires of Susac syndrome CD4+ T cells lacked clonal expansion.

All included Susac syndrome patients satisfied recently defined diagnostic criteria for definite or probable disease. Negative isolation yielded CD4+ and CD8+ T cells, and FACS enriched TEMRA cells. Trimming removed 4 bases at V and 6 bases at J, with 12 bases between. Per the germline V gene, CDR1 is SQVTM and CDR2 is ANQGSEA. The CDR3 runs to 12 residues. Comments on this clonotype: The antigen remains unidentified.

An amount of RNA that ranged from 0.5 to 1 ug was reverse transcribed with random hexamers. TCRdb called the immunoSEQ multiplex PCR reads again in MiXCR, with one record for every CDR3 protein. The top ten clones hold less than 0.11% of a sample with hundreds of thousands of distinct CDR3 sequences, less than 96% of them seen once. The genes are TRBV29-1 and TRBJ1-1; D uncertain. The source material was CD4+ T cells from PBMCs. The origin of this receptor is a human donor with Susac syndrome. CDR3 nucleotide sequence: TGCAGCGTTGTTTTGCGTACGGCTGAAGCTTTCTTT. This translates into CSVVLRTAEAFF.